A selection of T cell receptor beta chains follows, all from one sample in a study of T cell responses to AZD1222 COVID-19 vaccine. Clones were read by immunoSEQ multiplex PCR, and TCRdb kept only the in-frame ones, dropping some. This table holds 95,000 to 150,000 clones, about nine tenths found once. The specimen was peripheral blood, collected on day 0 of AZD1222 vaccination. All receptors derive from an adult in good health. CDR3s include the opening cysteine and the closing phenylalanine or tryptophan. The D gene is left open where the match is weak. Clone size, where shown, is once, few, many, or a class for clones that have expanded.

D gene	V gene	J gene	clone size	CDR3 protein	CDR3 DNA
.	TRBV20-1	TRBJ2-1	.	CSARGGSEQFF	TGCAGTGCTAGAGGGGGAAGTGAGCAGTTCTTC
TRBD1	TRBV7-9	TRBJ2-7	.	CASSGWDRGIGYEQYF	TGTGCCAGCAGCGGGTGGGACAGGGGGATAGGATACGAGCAGTACTTC
.	TRBV19	TRBJ2-7	.	CASSIFPFSEQYF	TGTGCCAGTAGTATTTTCCCCTTCAGCGAGCAGTACTTC
.	TRBV5-4	TRBJ2-2	.	CASSLGARTGELFF	TGTGCCAGCAGCTTGGGGGCGCGGACCGGGGAGCTGTTTTTT
TRBD2	TRBV11-2	TRBJ2-1	.	CASRPGLAGGHYNEQFF	TGTGCCAGCAGACCCGGACTAGCGGGAGGACACTACAATGAGCAGTTCTTC
TRBD2	TRBV3-1/TRBV3-2	TRBJ2-1	.	CASSQDPAGGAPEQFF	TGTGCCAGCAGCCAAGACCCAGCGGGAGGGGCCCCAGAGCAGTTCTTC
TRBD1	TRBV28	TRBJ1-5	.	CVSSIGTGWVYNQPQHF	TGTGTCAGCAGTATAGGGACAGGGTGGGTATACAATCAGCCCCAGCATTTT
.	TRBV6-6	TRBJ2-3	.	CASSSHRDTDTQYF	TGTGCCAGCAGCTCACACAGGGACACAGATACGCAGTATTTT
TRBD1	TRBV15	TRBJ1-5	.	CATSTRTGASDQPQHF	TGTGCCACCAGCACAAGGACAGGGGCGTCGGATCAGCCCCAGCATTTT
.	TRBV21-1	TRBJ2-5	.	CASSKRLSRDSQETQYF	TGTGCCAGCAGCAAGCGTTTATCCCGGGACTCCCAAGAGACCCAGTACTTC
TRBD2	TRBV9	TRBJ2-1	.	CASSVGGRAGNEQFF	TGTGCCAGCAGCGTAGGCGGGAGGGCCGGGAATGAGCAGTTCTTC
TRBD2	TRBV10-2	TRBJ2-7	once	CASARGSSYEQYF	TGCGCCAGCGCTCGCGGGAGCTCGTACGAGCAGTACTTC
TRBD1	TRBV4-3	TRBJ1-4	.	CASSQGTGTVNEKLFF	TGCGCCAGCAGCCAGGGAACCGGGACAGTGAATGAAAAACTGTTTTTT
TRBD1	TRBV19	TRBJ1-6	few	CASSPRQGVINSPLHF	TGTGCCAGTAGTCCAAGACAGGGCGTTATTAATTCACCCCTCCACTTT
.	TRBV5-1	TRBJ1-2	once	CASRAGAQVYGYTF	TGCGCCAGCAGGGCGGGGGCGCAGGTTTATGGCTACACCTTC
.	TRBV7-9	TRBJ1-2	.	CASSLDSSYGYTF	TGTGCCAGCAGCTTGGACTCTAGCTATGGCTACACCTTC
.	TRBV30	TRBJ2-7	.	CAWSVSPYEQYF	TGTGCCTGGAGTGTATCCCCCTACGAGCAGTACTTC
TRBD1	TRBV24-1	TRBJ2-1	.	CATSDFAQGVYNEQFF	TGTGCCACCAGTGATTTCGCACAGGGGGTCTACAATGAGCAGTTCTTC
.	TRBV28	TRBJ1-1	few	CASSLSPTNTEAFF	TGTGCCAGCAGTTTATCTCCTACGAACACTGAAGCTTTCTTT
.	TRBV9	TRBJ2-2	.	CASSVAGVVDAGELFF	TGTGCCAGCAGCGTAGCTGGTGTTGTAGATGCCGGGGAGCTGTTTTTT
.	TRBV5-1	TRBJ1-1	.	CASSSTLNTEAFF	TGCGCCAGCAGCTCCACGCTGAACACTGAAGCTTTCTTT
.	TRBV19	TRBJ1-2	.	CASSMAGGYTF	TGTGCCAGTAGTATGGCAGGCGGCTACACCTTC
TRBD2	TRBV7-9	TRBJ2-1	.	CASSPGLASYNEQFF	TGTGCCAGCAGCCCCGGACTAGCGTCGTACAATGAGCAGTTCTTC
.	TRBV19	TRBJ1-2	.	CASTERAAISTANYGYTF	TGTGCCAGTACCGAGCGGGCAGCCATTTCAACAGCTAACTATGGCTACACCTTC
TRBD2	TRBV7-9	TRBJ2-2	.	CASSTAGLAGGDTGELFF	TGTGCCAGCAGCACCGCGGGGTTAGCGGGAGGTGACACCGGGGAGCTGTTTTTT
.	TRBV29-1	TRBJ1-3	few	CSGRDGTSGNTIYF	TGCAGCGGCCGGGACGGTACCTCTGGAAACACCATATATTTT
TRBD1	TRBV3-1/TRBV3-2	TRBJ2-5	.	CASSIRDSIKTQYF	TGTGCCAGCAGCATTCGGGACAGTATCAAGACCCAGTACTTC
.	TRBV7-9	TRBJ2-7	.	CASSLEFREQYF	TGTGCCAGCAGCTTAGAGTTCCGCGAGCAGTACTTC
.	TRBV28	TRBJ1-5	.	CASSLTSPNQPQHF	TGTGCCAGCAGTTTGACAAGTCCCAATCAGCCCCAGCATTTT
.	TRBV10-2	TRBJ2-6	.	CASSERQSGANVLTF	TGCGCCAGCAGTGAGAGACAGTCCGGGGCCAACGTCCTGACTTTC
.	TRBV28	TRBJ1-2	.	CASSLPAGMGGYTF	TGTGCCAGCAGTTTACCCGCAGGGATGGGCGGCTACACCTTC
TRBD2	TRBV6-5	TRBJ2-1	.	CASIPEGLALNEQFF	TGTGCCAGCATCCCGGAGGGACTAGCCCTTAATGAGCAGTTCTTC
TRBD2	TRBV5-1	TRBJ2-7	.	CASSLGPSGLSYEQYF	TGCGCCAGCAGCTTGGGTCCTAGCGGGCTCTCCTACGAGCAGTACTTC
.	TRBV5-8	TRBJ2-5	.	CASSLGGQETQYF	TGTGCCAGCAGCTTGGGGGGCCAAGAGACCCAGTACTTC
.	TRBV6-5	TRBJ2-7	.	CASSYGGAGYEQYF	TGTGCCAGCAGTTACGGGGGCGCGGGCTACGAGCAGTACTTC
TRBD1	TRBV19	TRBJ2-3	.	CASSIRTGVTDTQYF	TGTGCCAGTAGTATTCGGACAGGGGTAACAGATACGCAGTATTTT
.	TRBV6-1	TRBJ1-5	once	CASSENSYQPQHF	TGTGCCAGCAGTGAAAACAGCTATCAGCCCCAGCATTTT
.	TRBV11-2	TRBJ1-5	once	CASSLSYNQPQHF	TGTGCCAGCAGCTTAAGCTACAATCAGCCCCAGCATTTT
.	TRBV19	TRBJ1-2	.	CASSMVQGSGGYTF	TGTGCCAGTAGCATGGTCCAGGGGAGTGGTGGCTACACCTTC
.	TRBV9	TRBJ2-3	.	CASSVVFGRMISDTQYF	TGTGCCAGCAGCGTAGTATTCGGTAGAATGATTTCAGATACGCAGTATTTT
.	TRBV5-1	TRBJ2-3	.	CASSSLGGIIRVADTDTQYF	TGCGCCAGCAGCTCTTTAGGTGGGATCATTAGGGTGGCGGACACAGATACGCAGTATTTT
.	TRBV20-1	TRBJ1-2	.	CSSTDSHGYTF	TGCAGTTCCACGGACAGCCATGGCTACACCTTC
.	TRBV3-1/TRBV3-2	TRBJ2-7	few	CASRHSSSYEQYF	TGTGCCAGCAGGCACTCGAGCTCCTACGAGCAGTACTTC
TRBD1	TRBV11-2	TRBJ1-1	.	CASGRQGGNTEAFF	TGTGCCAGCGGGCGACAGGGGGGGAACACTGAAGCTTTCTTT
TRBD1	TRBV6-2/TRBV6-3	TRBJ2-1	.	CASSYGQGPYNEQFF	TGTGCCAGCAGTTACGGACAGGGACCCTACAATGAGCAGTTCTTC
TRBD1	TRBV24-1	TRBJ2-1	.	CATSDFAQGAHNEQFF	TGTGCCACCAGTGATTTCGCGCAGGGGGCCCACAATGAGCAGTTCTTC
.	TRBV5-4	TRBJ1-1	.	CASSLAQGGGTEAFF	TGTGCCAGCAGCTTGGCCCAGGGCGGCGGCACTGAAGCTTTCTTT
TRBD1	TRBV18	TRBJ1-6	.	CASSPPEGQGRSPLHF	TGTGCCAGCTCACCACCGGAGGGACAGGGGAGATCACCCCTCCACTTT
.	TRBV28	TRBJ2-7	.	CASSLVEQSYEQYF	TGTGCCAGCAGTTTAGTAGAGCAGTCCTACGAGCAGTACTTC
.	TRBV5-1	TRBJ1-5	.	CASSLADSNQPQHF	TGCGCCAGCAGCTTGGCCGATAGCAATCAGCCCCAGCATTTT
TRBD2	TRBV28	TRBJ2-7	.	CASSVSGWAYEQYF	TGTGCCAGCAGTGTTAGCGGGTGGGCCTACGAGCAGTACTTC
.	TRBV11-2	TRBJ2-5	.	CASSLGSFQETQYF	TGTGCCAGCAGCTTAGGGTCTTTTCAAGAGACCCAGTACTTC